What follows are 27 T cell receptor beta chains derived from one specimen sequenced in a study of CD8 T cells in Susac syndrome. With random hexamers, roughly 0.5 to 1 ug RNA was reverse transcribed. TCRdb reprocessed the immunoSEQ multiplex PCR reads via MiXCR and lists one record per CDR3 protein. This sample has 160,000 or so distinct CDR3 sequences; approximately 93% occur once, and the top ten carry over 0.09%. The sample taken for sequencing was CD4+ T cells from PBMCs. The receptor source for this set is a human donor with multiple sclerosis.

This rearrangement joins TRBV27 to TRBJ1-5, with unresolved D. Per germline, CDR1 MNHEY and CDR2 SMNVEV (reference sequence). The CDR3 length is 14 residues. V was cut by 3 bases and J by 2 bases, with 8 bases left in between. The CDR3 nucleotides read TGTGCCAGCAGTTTTGGGCAGGGCAATCAGCCCCAGCATTTT. Its translation is CASSFGQGNQPQHF.

The chain is built from TRBV9 and TRBJ2-2, with TRBD2 matching 8 bases. CDR3 size: 17 residues. Per germline, CDR1 SGDLS and CDR2 YYNGEE. Trimming at V came to 1 base and at J to 4 bases, leaving 9 bases not matched to a gene. The CDR3 nucleotides are TGTGCCAGCAGCGTACAAGCCCTCGGGAGGGGCACCGGGGAGCTGTTTTTT. This encodes CASSVQALGRGTGELFF.

The CDR3, as DNA: TGTGCAAGTCGCTGCCCCACAGGGGGGCTGGGGGAGACCCAGTACTTC. It yields the protein CASRCPTGGLGETQYF. V and J are TRBV12-2 and TRBJ2-5; TRBD1, the table's D call, lacks a check against the DNA. TRBV12-2 is a pseudogene segment. This CDR3 is built from 16 residues.

The chain uses TRBV7-8 and TRBJ1-5; 10 nucleotides match TRBD1. CDR3 length: 14 amino acids. Trimming cost V 4 bases and J 6 bases; bases outside gene matches: 3. The germline gives CDR1 SGHVS, CDR2 FQNEAQ. CDR3 region: CASSSTGGTQPQHF. In nucleotides, the CDR3 is TGTGCCAGCAGCTCGACAGGGGGCACTCAGCCCCAGCATTTT.

V and J are TRBV6-5 and TRBJ1-1; D uncertain. The CDR3 consists of 15 residues. V lost 7 bases and J 3 bases, leaving 18 bases between the germline ends. CDR1 and CDR2 from the germline V gene are MNHEY and SVGAGI. Written as DNA, the CDR3 is TGTGCCAGCACCCCCGGTGGAGGGTACGACACTGAAGCTTTCTTT. As protein: CASTPGGGYDTEAFF.

The chain joins TRBV12-3 or TRBV12-4 to TRBJ1-2; D is undetermined. The V end was cut by 5 bases, the J end by 4 bases, with 14 bases between. There are 14 residues in the CDR3. This CDR3 reads CASSPWSEVYGYTF. CDR3 nucleotides: TGTGCCAGCAGTCCTTGGAGCGAAGTCTATGGCTACACCTTC.

This chain links TRBV30 with TRBJ2-5; the D call may be TRBD1 or TRBD2 (5 bases each). There are 15 residues in the CDR3. V dropped 2 bases and J dropped 0 bases, with 13 bases sitting between them. CDR1 is GTSNPN, CDR2 SVGIG, per germline (reference sequence). In DNA form, the CDR3 reads TGTGCCTGGAGTCGGGACCCCGACCACCAAGAGACCCAGTACTTC. Protein product: CAWSRDPDHQETQYF. The full variable domain, rest sourced from reference TRBV30 and TRBJ2-5, is SQTIHQWPATLVQPVGSPLSLECTVEGTSNPNLYWYRQAAGRGLQLLFYSVGIGQISSEVPQNLSASRPQDRQFILSSKKLLLSDSGFYLCAWSRDPDHQETQYFGPGTRLLVL.

This clonotype came up a few times. The J gene is TRBJ2-7, the V gene TRBV11-3, with a tentative D call TRBD2 (6 bases). Trimming removed 0 bases from V and 5 bases from J, with 17 bases in between. The CDR3 loop spans 16 amino acids. Germline CDR1 reads SGHNT; CDR2 reads YENEEA. CDR3 in amino acids: CASSLDGRGGDDEQYF. CDR3 coding DNA: TGTGCCAGCAGCTTAGATGGCCGGGGAGGTGATGACGAGCAGTACTTC.

The chain employs TRBV30 and TRBJ2-7; tentatively, D is TRBD1 (5 bases). CDR3 length: 13 residues. V was trimmed by 2 bases and J by 2 bases, leaving 10 bases between them. From germline, CDR1 is GTSNPN and CDR2 SVGIG (reference sequence). CDR3 protein: CAWSWVGAYEQYF. CDR3 DNA sequence: TGTGCCTGGAGTTGGGTAGGGGCCTACGAGCAGTACTTC.

The chain has TRBV29-1 and TRBJ1-2, with 7 bases fitting TRBD1. V gave up 5 bases and J gave up 6 bases; unmatched junction bases: 0. This CDR3 has 10 residues. Looked up from germline, CDR1 is SQVTM and CDR2 is ANQGSEA. DNA of the CDR3: TGCAGCGTTCAGGGGGATGGCTACACCTTC. Translated, it gives CSVQGDGYTF. The entire variable domain, with the rest obtained from reference TRBV29-1 and TRBJ1-2, is as follows: SAVISQKPSRDICQRGTSLTIQCQVDSQVTMMFWYRQQPGQSLTLIATANQGSEATYESGFVIDKFPISRPNLTFSTLTVSNMSPEDSSIYLCSVQGDGYTFGSGTRLTVV.

The chain employs TRBV6-5 and TRBJ2-3; D remains unclear. Trimming cost V 0 bases and J 2 bases, with 9 bases left between them. Germline loops: CDR1 MNHEY, CDR2 SVGAGI. CDR3 length equals 15 residues. The CDR3 loop reads CASSYSGRYTDTQYF. CDR3 bases: TGTGCCAGCAGTTACTCAGGACGGTACACAGATACGCAGTATTTT.

The V gene is TRBV6-5, the J gene TRBJ2-7; D remains unclear. This CDR3 comprises 13 residues. The germline V and J ends were trimmed by 4 bases and 6 bases, with 13 bases remaining between them. CDR1 is MNHEY, CDR2 SVGAGI, per germline. The CDR3 sequence: CASSSHPDGEQYF. In DNA form, the CDR3 reads TGTGCCAGCAGTTCCCACCCAGACGGCGAGCAGTACTTC.

The J gene is TRBJ2-7, the V gene TRBV19; 11 bases map to TRBD2. The CDR3 length is 14 residues. Germline V lookup: CDR1 LNHDA, CDR2 SQIVND (reference sequence). The J segment lost 6 bases and the V segment lost 10 bases, leaving 11 bases of the junction unmatched. The CDR3 loop is CATRVAGGHGEQYF. The CDR3 DNA sequence: TGTGCCACCAGGGTAGCGGGAGGGCACGGCGAGCAGTACTTC.

The rearrangement links TRBV12-3 or TRBV12-4 to TRBJ2-5; 9 bases are shared with TRBD1. The V segment lost 6 bases and the J segment 5 bases; nucleotides outside the gene matches: 10. The CDR3 is 15 residues long. Written as DNA, the CDR3 is TGTGCCAGCAGAAAGGGGACAGGGCAGTCTGAGACCCAGTACTTC. Its translation is CASRKGTGQSETQYF.

The rearrangement links TRBV9 to TRBJ2-1; D unclear. V lost 4 bases and J lost 5, with 10 bases in between. CDR1 and CDR2 (germline): SGDLS, YYNGEE. This CDR3 is built from 13 residues. DNA of the CDR3: TGTGCCAGCAGCCCCTCTATCCACAATGAGCAGTTCTTC. Translating gives CASSPSIHNEQFF.

The CDR3 coding sequence is TGCGCCAGCAGCCACCCAGGGGAGAGGGGGCGGCTCCTCTCTGGGGCCAACGTCCTGACTTTC. This encodes CASSHPGERGRLLSGANVLTF. This chain connects TRBV4-3 to TRBJ2-6, with 7 bases lining up with TRBD1. J gave up 0 bases and V 3 bases, and 17 bases lay outside the gene matches. The CDR3 sequence is 21 residues long. The germline CDR1 and CDR2 sequences are LGHNA and YSLEER.

This rearrangement joins TRBV12-3 or TRBV12-4 to TRBJ2-3; 11 positions match TRBD2. V trimming: 6 bases; J trimming: 1 base; junction bases outside the gene matches: 3. CDR3 length: 15 amino acids. The CDR3 DNA sequence: TGTGCCAGCAGCGGGACTAGCGGTCGCACAGATACGCAGTATTTT. It yields the protein CASSGTSGRTDTQYF.

The chain uses TRBV5-6 and TRBJ2-2, with 10 bases fitting TRBD2. The CDR3 is made up of 18 amino acids. Germline trimming cut 0 bases from V and 4 bases from J; bases unmatched to any gene: 9. Per germline, CDR1 SGHDT and CDR2 YYEEEE. The CDR3 sequence is CASSLAGAGGPFTGELFF. The CDR3 bases are TGTGCCAGCAGCTTGGCCGGAGCGGGAGGGCCTTTCACCGGGGAGCTGTTTTTT.

The rearrangement links TRBV30 to TRBJ1-3, with D possibly matching TRBD1 (5 bases). Trimming pared 0 bases from V and 1 base from J, leaving 7 bases between. Germline lookup yields CDR1 GTSNPN and CDR2 SVGIG (reference sequence). This CDR3 spans 14 amino acids. CDR3: CAWSVGESGNTIYF. Here the CDR3 DNA reads TGTGCCTGGAGTGTGGGGGAGTCTGGAAACACCATATATTTT.

J is TRBJ1-5 and V is TRBV27, with D perhaps matching TRBD1 (5 bases). CDR1 and CDR2 (germline): MNHEY, SMNVEV (reference sequence). The CDR3 runs 14 residues. Trimming took off 1 base at V and 1 base at J, with 5 bases between the two ends. In DNA form, the CDR3 reads TGTGCCAGCAGTTTATGGGGGAGCAATCAGCCCCAGCATTTT. This encodes CASSLWGSNQPQHF.

V usage is TRBV19 and J usage is TRBJ2-5; D unclear. CDR1 and CDR2 (germline): LNHDA, SQIVND (reference sequence). There are 14 residues in the CDR3. The V end lost 2 bases, the J end lost 5 bases, and 12 bases lay between the germline ends. The CDR3 DNA reads TGTGCCAGTAGTATAATCGAAGGGTCGGAGACCCAGTACTTC. Protein: CASSIIEGSETQYF.

The J gene is TRBJ2-1, the V gene TRBV5-1, with D unresolved. Trimming pared 5 bases from V and 4 bases from J, leaving 7 bases between. This CDR3 comprises 12 residues. Germline loops: CDR1 SGHRS, CDR2 YFSETQ. The CDR3 region is CASRPTYNEQFF. The CDR3 DNA follows: TGCGCCAGCAGGCCTACTTACAATGAGCAGTTCTTC.

The rearrangement uses TRBV29-1 and TRBJ2-2; D uncertain. V was trimmed by 4 bases and J by 1 base, leaving 10 bases between them. Germline values: CDR1 SQVTM, CDR2 ANQGSEA. The CDR3 runs to 14 residues. CDR3 sequence: CSVVGSKNTGELFF. CDR3 sequence (DNA): TGCAGCGTTGTCGGTAGCAAGAACACCGGGGAGCTGTTTTTT.

The V gene is TRBV5-6, the J gene TRBJ1-2, with unresolved D. V dropped 0 bases and J dropped 14 bases, with 17 bases sitting between them. Germline V gene lookup returns CDR1 SGHDT and CDR2 YYEEEE. This CDR3 is built from 13 residues. DNA of the CDR3: TGTGCCAGCAGCTTGGAACGCCGGCGGAGGGAAACCTTC. It specifies CASSLERRRRETF.

The chain uses TRBV7-2 and TRBJ2-3, with D possibly matching TRBD2 (6 bases). V lost 6 bases and J lost 0, with 10 bases in between. This CDR3 is built from 14 residues. Germline V gene data show CDR1 as SGHTA and CDR2 as FQGNSA. For the CDR3, the DNA is TGTGCCAGCAGACAGCGGGTTAGCACAGATACGCAGTATTTT. Amino acid sequence: CASRQRVSTDTQYF.

The chain employs TRBV12-3 or TRBV12-4 and TRBJ2-4; a weak D match, TRBD2 (5 bases). Trimming stripped 3 bases from V and 5 bases from J, with 8 bases between. There are 13 residues in the CDR3. The CDR3 DNA is TGTGCCAGCAGTTTTTCCGGGGAAAACATTCAGTACTTC. It encodes CASSFSGENIQYF.

The chain is built from TRBV7-7 and TRBJ1-5; tentative D call: TRBD1 (5 bases). This CDR3 is built from 18 residues. Germline CDR1 SSHAT, CDR2 FNYEAQ (reference sequence). V lost 6 bases to trimming and J lost 0 bases, with 21 bases between them. The CDR3 protein is CASRKNRPPRLSNQPQHF. The CDR3 DNA reads TGTGCCAGCAGGAAGAACAGGCCTCCAAGACTTAGCAATCAGCCCCAGCATTTT.